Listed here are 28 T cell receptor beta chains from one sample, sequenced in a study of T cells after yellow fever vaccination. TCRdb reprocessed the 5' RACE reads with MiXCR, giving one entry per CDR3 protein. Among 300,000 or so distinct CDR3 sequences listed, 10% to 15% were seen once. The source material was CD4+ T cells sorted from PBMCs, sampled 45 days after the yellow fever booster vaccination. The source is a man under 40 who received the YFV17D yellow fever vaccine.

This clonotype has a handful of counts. The CDR3 is CASSSTEAFF. CDR3 DNA sequence: TGTGCCAGCAGTTCCACTGAAGCTTTCTTT. J is TRBJ1-1 and V is TRBV28; D is unclear. The CDR3 is made up of 10 amino acids. Germline V CDR1 and CDR2: MDHEN, SYDVKM. V gave up 4 bases and J gave up 4 bases, with 1 base separating them. The variable domain in full, completed from reference TRBV28 and TRBJ1-1, reads DVKVTQSSRYLVKRTGEKVFLECVQDMDHENMFWYRQDPGLGLRLIYFSYDVKMKEKGDIPEGYSVSREKKERFSLILESASTNQTSMYLCASSSTEAFFGQGTRLTVV.

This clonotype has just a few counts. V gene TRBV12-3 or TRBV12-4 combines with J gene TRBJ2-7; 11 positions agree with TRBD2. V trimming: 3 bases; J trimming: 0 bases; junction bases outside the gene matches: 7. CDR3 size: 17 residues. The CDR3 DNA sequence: TGTGCCAGCAGTTTTCGGGGGACTAGCGGTTACTCCTACGAGCAGTACTTC. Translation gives CASSFRGTSGYSYEQYF.

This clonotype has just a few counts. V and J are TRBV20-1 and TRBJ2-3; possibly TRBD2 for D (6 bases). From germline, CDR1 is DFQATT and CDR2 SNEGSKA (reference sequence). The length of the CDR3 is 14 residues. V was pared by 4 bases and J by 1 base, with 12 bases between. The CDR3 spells CSATGTPGTDTQYF. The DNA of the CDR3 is TGCAGTGCTACCGGGACTCCGGGCACAGATACGCAGTATTTT.

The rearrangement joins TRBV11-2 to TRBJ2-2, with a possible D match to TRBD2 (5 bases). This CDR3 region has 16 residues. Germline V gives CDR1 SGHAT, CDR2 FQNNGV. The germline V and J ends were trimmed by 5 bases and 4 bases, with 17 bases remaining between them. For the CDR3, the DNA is TGTGCCAGCAGCGAGCGGAGAGCGGTAACCACCGGGGAGCTGTTTTTT. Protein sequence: CASSERRAVTTGELFF.

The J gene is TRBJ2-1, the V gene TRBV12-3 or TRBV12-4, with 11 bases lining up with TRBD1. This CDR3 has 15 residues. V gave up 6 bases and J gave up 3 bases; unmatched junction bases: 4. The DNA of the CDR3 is TGTGCCAGCAGAACCGGGACAGGGGGCTACAATGAGCAGTTCTTC. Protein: CASRTGTGGYNEQFF.

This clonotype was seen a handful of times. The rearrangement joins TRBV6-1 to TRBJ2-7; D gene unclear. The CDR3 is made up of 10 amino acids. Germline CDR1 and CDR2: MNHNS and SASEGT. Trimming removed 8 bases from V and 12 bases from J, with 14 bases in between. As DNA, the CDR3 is TGTGCCAGCGGATGGGCGGCGAGGTACTTC. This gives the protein CASGWAARYF.

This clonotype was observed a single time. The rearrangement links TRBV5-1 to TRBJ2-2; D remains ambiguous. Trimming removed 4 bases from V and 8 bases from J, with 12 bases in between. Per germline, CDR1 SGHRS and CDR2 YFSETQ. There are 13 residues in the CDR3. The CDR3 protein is CASSPLSTGELFF. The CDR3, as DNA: TGCGCCAGCAGCCCACTGTCCACAGGGGAGCTGTTTTTT.

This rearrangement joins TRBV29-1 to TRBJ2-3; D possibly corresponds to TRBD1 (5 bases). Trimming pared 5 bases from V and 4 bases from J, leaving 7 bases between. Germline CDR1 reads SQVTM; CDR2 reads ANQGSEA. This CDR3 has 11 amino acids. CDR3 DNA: TGCAGCGTTAAGGGGTCAGATACGCAGTATTTT. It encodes CSVKGSDTQYF.

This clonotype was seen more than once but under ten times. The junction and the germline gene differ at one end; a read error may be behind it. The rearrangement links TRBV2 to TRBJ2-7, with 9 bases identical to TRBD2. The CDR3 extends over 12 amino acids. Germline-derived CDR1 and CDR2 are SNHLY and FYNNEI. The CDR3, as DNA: TGTGCCAGCAAAAGGCGGGAGGGCCGCCTACACTTC. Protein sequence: CASKRREGRLHF.

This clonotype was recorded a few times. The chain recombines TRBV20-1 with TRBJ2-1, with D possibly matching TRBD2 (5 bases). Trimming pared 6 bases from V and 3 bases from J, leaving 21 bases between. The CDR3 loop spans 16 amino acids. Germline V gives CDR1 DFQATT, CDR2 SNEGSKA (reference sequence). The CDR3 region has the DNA TGCAGTGCCACCCGCCTTGGAGGAAAACTCTACAATGAGCAGTTCTTC. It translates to CSATRLGGKLYNEQFF.

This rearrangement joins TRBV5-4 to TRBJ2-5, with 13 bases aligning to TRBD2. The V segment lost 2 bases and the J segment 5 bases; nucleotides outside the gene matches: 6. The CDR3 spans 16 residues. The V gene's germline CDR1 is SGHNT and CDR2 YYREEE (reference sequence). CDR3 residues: CASSFGTSGTGETQYF. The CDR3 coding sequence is TGTGCCAGCAGCTTTGGGACTAGCGGGACAGGGGAGACCCAGTACTTC.

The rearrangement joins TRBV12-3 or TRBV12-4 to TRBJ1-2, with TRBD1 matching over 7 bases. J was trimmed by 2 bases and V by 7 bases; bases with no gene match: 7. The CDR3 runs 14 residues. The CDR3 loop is CASTLGQLNYGYTF. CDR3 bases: TGTGCCAGCACCTTGGGACAGCTCAACTATGGCTACACCTTC.

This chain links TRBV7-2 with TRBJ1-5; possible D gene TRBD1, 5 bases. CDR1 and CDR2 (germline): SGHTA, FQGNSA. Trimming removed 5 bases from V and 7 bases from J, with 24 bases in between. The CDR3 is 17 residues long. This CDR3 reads CASSRGGGGAPEQPQHF. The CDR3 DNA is TGTGCCAGCAGCCGGGGGGGTGGGGGTGCGCCAGAGCAGCCCCAGCATTTT.

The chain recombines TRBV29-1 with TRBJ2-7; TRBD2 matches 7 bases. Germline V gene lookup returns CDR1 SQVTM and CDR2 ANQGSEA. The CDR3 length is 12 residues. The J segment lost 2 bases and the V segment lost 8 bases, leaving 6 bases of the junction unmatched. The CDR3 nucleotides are TGCAGCTTTAAAGCGGGACCCTACGAGCAGTACTTC. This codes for CSFKAGPYEQYF.

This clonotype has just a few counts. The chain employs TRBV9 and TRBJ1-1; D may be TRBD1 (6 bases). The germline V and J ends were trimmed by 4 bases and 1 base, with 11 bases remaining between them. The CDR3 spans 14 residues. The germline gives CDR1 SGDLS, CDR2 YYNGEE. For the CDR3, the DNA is TGTGCCAGCAGCTCAACGACAGGGAACACTGAAGCTTTCTTT. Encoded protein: CASSSTTGNTEAFF.

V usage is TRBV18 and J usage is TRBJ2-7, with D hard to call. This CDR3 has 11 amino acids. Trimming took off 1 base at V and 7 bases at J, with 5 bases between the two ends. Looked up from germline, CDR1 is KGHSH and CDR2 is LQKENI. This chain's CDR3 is CASSPRSEQYF. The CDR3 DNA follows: TGTGCCAGCTCACCACGATCTGAGCAGTACTTC. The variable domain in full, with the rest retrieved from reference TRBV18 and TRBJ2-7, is NAGVMQNPRHLVRRRGQEARLRCSPMKGHSHVYWYRQLPEEGLKFMVYLQKENIIDESGMPKERFSAEFPKEGPSILRIQQVVRGDSAAYFCASSPRSEQYFGPGTRLTVT.

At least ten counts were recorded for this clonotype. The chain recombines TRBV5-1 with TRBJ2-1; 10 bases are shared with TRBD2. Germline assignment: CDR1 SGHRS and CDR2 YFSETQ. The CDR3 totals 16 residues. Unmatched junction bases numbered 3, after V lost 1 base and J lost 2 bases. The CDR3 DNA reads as TGCGCCAGCAGCTTGACTAGCGGGGCGACCTACAATGAGCAGTTCTTC. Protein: CASSLTSGATYNEQFF.

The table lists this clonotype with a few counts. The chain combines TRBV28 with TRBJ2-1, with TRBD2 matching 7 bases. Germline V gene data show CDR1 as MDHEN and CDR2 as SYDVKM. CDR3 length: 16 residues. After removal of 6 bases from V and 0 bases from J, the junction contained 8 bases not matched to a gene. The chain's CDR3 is CASRGKREGSYNEQFF. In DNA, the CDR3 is TGTGCCAGCAGAGGGAAGCGGGAAGGCTCCTACAATGAGCAGTTCTTC.

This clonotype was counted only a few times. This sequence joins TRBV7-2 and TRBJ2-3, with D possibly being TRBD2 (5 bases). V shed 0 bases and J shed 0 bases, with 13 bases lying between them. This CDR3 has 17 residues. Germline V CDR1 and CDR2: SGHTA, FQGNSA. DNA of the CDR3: TGTGCCAGCAGCTTAGCCCGAGCGGCAATAAGCACAGATACGCAGTATTTT. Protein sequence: CASSLARAAISTDTQYF.

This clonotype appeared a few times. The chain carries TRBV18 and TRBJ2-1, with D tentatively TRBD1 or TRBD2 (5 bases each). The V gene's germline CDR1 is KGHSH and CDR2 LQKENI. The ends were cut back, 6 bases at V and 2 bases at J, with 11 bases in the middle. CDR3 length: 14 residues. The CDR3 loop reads CASSRDQTYNEQFF. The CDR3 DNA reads TGTGCCAGCTCTCGGGACCAGACCTACAATGAGCAGTTCTTC.

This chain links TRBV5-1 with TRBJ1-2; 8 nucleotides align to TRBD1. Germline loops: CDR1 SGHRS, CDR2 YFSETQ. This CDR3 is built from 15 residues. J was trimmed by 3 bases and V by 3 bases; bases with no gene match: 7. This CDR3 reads CASSSPGTGHYGYTF. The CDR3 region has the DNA TGCGCCAGCAGCTCCCCAGGGACAGGCCACTATGGCTACACCTTC.

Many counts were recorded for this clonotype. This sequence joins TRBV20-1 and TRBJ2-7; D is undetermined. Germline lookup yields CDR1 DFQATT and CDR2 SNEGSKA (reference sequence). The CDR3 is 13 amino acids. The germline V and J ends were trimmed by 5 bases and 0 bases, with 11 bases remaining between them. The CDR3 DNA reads TGCAGTGCTCAGATGAGTAACTCCTACGAGCAGTACTTC. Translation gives CSAQMSNSYEQYF.

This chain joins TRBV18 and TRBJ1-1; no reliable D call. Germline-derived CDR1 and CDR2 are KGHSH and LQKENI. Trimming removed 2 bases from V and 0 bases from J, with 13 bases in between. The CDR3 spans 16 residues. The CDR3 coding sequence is TGTGCCAGCTCACCAAGTCCGGGAGTTTTGAACACTGAAGCTTTCTTT. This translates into CASSPSPGVLNTEAFF.

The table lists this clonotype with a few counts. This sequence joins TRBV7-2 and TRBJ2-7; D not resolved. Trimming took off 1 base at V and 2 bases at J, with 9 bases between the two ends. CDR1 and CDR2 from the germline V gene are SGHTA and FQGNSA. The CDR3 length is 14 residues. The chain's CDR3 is CASSLDFGAYEQYF. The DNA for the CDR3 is TGTGCCAGCAGCTTAGATTTCGGCGCCTACGAGCAGTACTTC.

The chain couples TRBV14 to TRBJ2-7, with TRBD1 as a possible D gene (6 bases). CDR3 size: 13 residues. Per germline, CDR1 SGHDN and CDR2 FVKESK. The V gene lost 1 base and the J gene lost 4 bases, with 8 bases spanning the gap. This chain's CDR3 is CASSQAGQYEQYF. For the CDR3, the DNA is TGTGCCAGCAGCCAAGCTGGACAGTACGAGCAGTACTTC.

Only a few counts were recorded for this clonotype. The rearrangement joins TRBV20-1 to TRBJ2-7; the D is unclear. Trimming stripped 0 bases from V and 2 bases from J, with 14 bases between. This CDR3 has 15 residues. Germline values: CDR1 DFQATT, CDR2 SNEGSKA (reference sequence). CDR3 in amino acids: CSARDRLVSPYEQYF. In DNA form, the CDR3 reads TGCAGTGCTAGAGATCGCCTGGTGAGTCCCTACGAGCAGTACTTC.

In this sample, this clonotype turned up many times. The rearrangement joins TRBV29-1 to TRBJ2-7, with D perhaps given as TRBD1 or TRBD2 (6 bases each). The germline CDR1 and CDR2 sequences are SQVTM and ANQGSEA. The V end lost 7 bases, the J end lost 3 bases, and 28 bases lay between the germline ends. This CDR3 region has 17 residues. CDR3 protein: CSATYGGSGAGNYEQYF. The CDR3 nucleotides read TGCAGCGCCACATATGGGGGGTCAGGGGCGGGAAACTACGAGCAGTACTTC.

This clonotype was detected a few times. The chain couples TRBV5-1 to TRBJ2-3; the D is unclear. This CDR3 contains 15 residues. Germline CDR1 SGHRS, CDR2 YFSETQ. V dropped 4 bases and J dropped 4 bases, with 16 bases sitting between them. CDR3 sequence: CASSPSGAQPDTQYF. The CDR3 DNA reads TGCGCCAGCAGCCCAAGTGGTGCTCAACCAGATACGCAGTATTTT. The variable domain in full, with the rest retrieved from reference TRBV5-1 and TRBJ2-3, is KAGVTQTPRYLIKTRGQQVTLSCSPISGHRSVSWYQQTPGQGLQFLFEYFSETQRNKGNFPGRFSGRQFSNSRSEMNVSTLELGDSALYLCASSPSGAQPDTQYFGPGTRLTVL.